The TCR beta chain described here comes from a study of human T cells and chemical hapten exposure. Overall study context: The upper back received 0.01% DPC by patch testing, with results read at 6 days.

Specified time point: patch test 1, 2 weeks after DPC sensitization. Treatment meaning: therapeutic diphenylcyclopropenone sensitization with weekly scalp DPC. The total RNA was obtained from whole blood that was not fractionated. Trimming cost V 2 bases and J 1 base, with 12 bases left between them. Germline V gene lookup returns CDR1 KGHSH and CDR2 LQKENI. The CDR3 is 16 residues long. One entry per CDR3 protein, called by TCRdb with MiXCR from the RACE reads. The sample lists 370,000 or so distinct CDR3 sequences, about 4.4% seen once, with around 2.3% in the top ten. This clonotype occurred a few times.

The chain carries TRBV18 and TRBJ1-3; the D gene is possibly TRBD1 (5 bases). The sequence was collected from a woman aged 45-65 years with alopecia areata. Some clones in this sample may be carry-over from other donors' samples. The sequencing used whole blood, collected in connection with sensitization to the hapten diphenylcyclopropenone (DPC). The CDR3 sequence is CASSPEQTASGNTIYF. CDR3 DNA: TGTGCCAGCTCACCAGAACAGACAGCTTCTGGAAACACCATATATTTT.